A selection of T cell receptor beta chains follows, all from one sample in a study of blood T cell repertoires in COVID-19. The method was immunoSEQ multiplex PCR; TCRdb's version includes in-frame clones alone and lacks a portion of them. The sample holds almost 400,000 clones, 89% seen once. The sample consisted of PBMCs or T cells enriched from blood (not recorded which). The receptors were gathered from a woman in her 30s who had recovered from COVID-19. Each CDR3 is given with its conserved first and last residue. A D gene is named only where the DNA matches it firmly. The listing skips clone size in some rows; elsewhere it reads once, few, many or a size class.

v_gene: TRBV9
d_gene: .
j_gene: TRBJ2-2
abundance: .
CDR3nt: TGTGCCAGCAGGGCGACAGGGAACACCGGGGAGCTGTTTTTT
CDR3aa: CASRATGNTGELFF

v_gene: TRBV5-1
d_gene: TRBD1
j_gene: TRBJ1-2
abundance: once
CDR3nt: TGCGCCAGCAGACCTACAGGGGGGATGGGCTATGGCTACACCTTC
CDR3aa: CASRPTGGMGYGYTF

v_gene: TRBV19
d_gene: .
j_gene: TRBJ1-5
abundance: .
CDR3nt: TGTGCCAGCAAACCCAAGGACAGTCGCAATCAGCCCCAGCATTTT
CDR3aa: CASKPKDSRNQPQHF

v_gene: TRBV3-1/TRBV3-2
d_gene: .
j_gene: TRBJ1-2
abundance: .
CDR3nt: TGTGCCAGCAGTCCAGAGCCTCGGCGGTCTAACTATGGCTACACCTTC
CDR3aa: CASSPEPRRSNYGYTF

v_gene: TRBV7-8
d_gene: .
j_gene: TRBJ1-5
abundance: .
CDR3nt: TGTGCCAGCAGCTTATCCGCGGGAAACAATCAGCCCCAGCATTTT
CDR3aa: CASSLSAGNNQPQHF

v_gene: TRBV4-1
d_gene: TRBD1
j_gene: TRBJ2-2
abundance: .
CDR3nt: TGCGCCAGCAGCCGAAAGGACAGGGGATACGCGAACACCGGGGAGCTGTTTTTT
CDR3aa: CASSRKDRGYANTGELFF

v_gene: TRBV11-2
d_gene: .
j_gene: TRBJ2-5
abundance: .
CDR3nt: TGTGCCAGCAGGCCCGGGGATCGGGAGACCCAGTACTTC
CDR3aa: CASRPGDRETQYF

v_gene: TRBV5-5
d_gene: TRBD1
j_gene: TRBJ2-7
abundance: few
CDR3nt: TGTGCCAGCAGCTTGGGGGACAGGGTAGTGAGTTACGAGCAGTACTTC
CDR3aa: CASSLGDRVVSYEQYF

v_gene: TRBV5-1
d_gene: .
j_gene: TRBJ1-2
abundance: .
CDR3nt: TGCGCCAGCAGCTTGGGCGACTATGGCTACACCTTC
CDR3aa: CASSLGDYGYTF

v_gene: TRBV30
d_gene: TRBD1
j_gene: TRBJ1-5
abundance: .
CDR3nt: TGTGCCTGGAGCGCCGGACAGGGGAGCCAGCCCCAGCATTTT
CDR3aa: CAWSAGQGSQPQHF

v_gene: TRBV7-9
d_gene: .
j_gene: TRBJ1-4
abundance: .
CDR3nt: TGTGCCAGCAGCTCCGAGACTAATGAAAAACTGTTTTTT
CDR3aa: CASSSETNEKLFF

v_gene: TRBV7-8
d_gene: .
j_gene: TRBJ2-1
abundance: .
CDR3nt: TGTGCCAGCAGCCCCTATGATGAGCAGTTCTTC
CDR3aa: CASSPYDEQFF

v_gene: TRBV14
d_gene: .
j_gene: TRBJ2-7
abundance: .
CDR3nt: TGTGCCAGCGGCAGGGGCCACTACGAGCAGTACTTC
CDR3aa: CASGRGHYEQYF

v_gene: TRBV7-8
d_gene: .
j_gene: TRBJ2-5
abundance: .
CDR3nt: TGTGCCAGCAGGGGGACTTTCGAAGAGACCCAGTACTTC
CDR3aa: CASRGTFEETQYF

v_gene: TRBV4-1
d_gene: TRBD1
j_gene: TRBJ2-1
abundance: once
CDR3nt: TGCGCCAGCAGCCAGCAGGGGGCGCGGAATGAGCAGTTCTTC
CDR3aa: CASSQQGARNEQFF

v_gene: TRBV28
d_gene: .
j_gene: TRBJ1-5
abundance: .
CDR3nt: TGTGCCAGCAGCTCTTCACAGCTTAACAATCAGCCCCAGCATTTT
CDR3aa: CASSSSQLNNQPQHF

v_gene: TRBV19
d_gene: TRBD1
j_gene: TRBJ1-2
abundance: .
CDR3nt: TGTGCCGGTGGACAGGGGTCCCCCGGTGGCTACACCTTC
CDR3aa: CAGGQGSPGGYTF

v_gene: TRBV10-3
d_gene: .
j_gene: TRBJ2-7
abundance: .
CDR3nt: TGTGCCATCAGTGAGTCTATCGAGCAGTACTTC
CDR3aa: CAISESIEQYF

v_gene: TRBV29-1
d_gene: TRBD1
j_gene: TRBJ1-1
abundance: .
CDR3nt: TGCAGCGTTACCGCACACATCGACAGGGTTAACGGGAACACTGAAGCTTTCTTT
CDR3aa: CSVTAHIDRVNGNTEAFF

v_gene: TRBV10-2
d_gene: TRBD1
j_gene: TRBJ1-3
abundance: .
CDR3nt: TGCGCCACCGGAGACAGGGTCCCTGGAAACACCATATATTTT
CDR3aa: CATGDRVPGNTIYF

v_gene: TRBV5-6
d_gene: .
j_gene: TRBJ2-7
abundance: .
CDR3nt: TGTGCCAGCAGTAGTTTAGGGGTTACCTACGAGCAGTACTTC
CDR3aa: CASSSLGVTYEQYF

v_gene: TRBV7-3
d_gene: .
j_gene: TRBJ1-1
abundance: .
CDR3nt: TGTGCCAGCAGCTTAACAGGCGGGACTGAAGCTTTCTTT
CDR3aa: CASSLTGGTEAFF

v_gene: TRBV2
d_gene: .
j_gene: TRBJ2-7
abundance: .
CDR3nt: TGTGCCAGCATACGGGGGTTGAGCTCCTACGAGCAGTACTTC
CDR3aa: CASIRGLSSYEQYF

v_gene: TRBV28
d_gene: .
j_gene: TRBJ1-1
abundance: .
CDR3nt: TGTGCCAGCAGTTCCGGGGGGAAGAACACTGAAGCTTTCTTT
CDR3aa: CASSSGGKNTEAFF

v_gene: TRBV30
d_gene: .
j_gene: TRBJ1-5
abundance: .
CDR3nt: TGTGCCTGGTCACGGGGACACAACAATCAGCCCCAGCATTTT
CDR3aa: CAWSRGHNNQPQHF

v_gene: TRBV5-5
d_gene: TRBD1
j_gene: TRBJ2-2
abundance: few
CDR3nt: TGTGCCAGCAAACAGGGGGCGGCGAACACCGGGGAGCTGTTTTTT
CDR3aa: CASKQGAANTGELFF

v_gene: TRBV29-1
d_gene: .
j_gene: TRBJ1-1
abundance: once
CDR3nt: TGCAGCGTTCTAGGCGCTGAAGCTTTCTTT
CDR3aa: CSVLGAEAFF

v_gene: TRBV4-3
d_gene: TRBD1
j_gene: TRBJ2-6
abundance: .
CDR3nt: TGCGCCAGCAGCCACGGCCCGGGACAGGGTTCCTACTCTGGGGCCAACGTCCTGACTTTC
CDR3aa: CASSHGPGQGSYSGANVLTF

v_gene: TRBV6-5
d_gene: TRBD2
j_gene: TRBJ2-7
abundance: .
CDR3nt: TGTGCCAGCAGTCTAGTAGCGGGGAGCTACGAGCAGTACTTC
CDR3aa: CASSLVAGSYEQYF

v_gene: TRBV18
d_gene: .
j_gene: TRBJ1-4
abundance: .
CDR3nt: TGTGCCAGCTCACCACCGACTCGCGGGAATGAAAAACTGTTTTTT
CDR3aa: CASSPPTRGNEKLFF

v_gene: TRBV5-1
d_gene: .
j_gene: TRBJ1-3
abundance: few
CDR3nt: TGCGCCAGCAGCTTGTTAGGCAGGGTCTCTGGAAACACCATATATTTT
CDR3aa: CASSLLGRVSGNTIYF

v_gene: TRBV30
d_gene: TRBD1
j_gene: TRBJ1-2
abundance: .
CDR3nt: TGTGCCTGGAGGGCCGGACAGGCTCGGGGCTACACCTTC
CDR3aa: CAWRAGQARGYTF

v_gene: TRBV11-2
d_gene: TRBD2
j_gene: TRBJ2-7
abundance: once
CDR3nt: TGTGCCAGCACCCCCGCGGGACTAGCGACCCACGAGCAGTACTTC
CDR3aa: CASTPAGLATHEQYF

v_gene: TRBV7-9
d_gene: TRBD2
j_gene: TRBJ2-7
abundance: .
CDR3nt: TGTGCCAGCAGCGCAACTAGCGGGAGGGCGGTAGGGGAGCAGTACTTC
CDR3aa: CASSATSGRAVGEQYF

v_gene: TRBV10-1
d_gene: .
j_gene: TRBJ1-1
abundance: once
CDR3nt: TGCGCCAGACTCCATCAGGGGCCTGAAGCTTTCTTT
CDR3aa: CARLHQGPEAFF

v_gene: TRBV27
d_gene: .
j_gene: TRBJ2-7
abundance: .
CDR3nt: TGTGCCAGCAGTTTATCTGCAGGGAACGAGCAGTACTTC
CDR3aa: CASSLSAGNEQYF

v_gene: TRBV5-4
d_gene: .
j_gene: TRBJ1-6
abundance: .
CDR3nt: TGTGCCAGCAGCTTGGGAGGGCAGGGGAAGAATTCACCCCTCCACTTT
CDR3aa: CASSLGGQGKNSPLHF

v_gene: TRBV4-3
d_gene: .
j_gene: TRBJ1-4
abundance: .
CDR3nt: TGCGCCAGCAGCCAATCTTTTAGCAGGGTGCGTGAAAAACTGTTTTTT
CDR3aa: CASSQSFSRVREKLFF

v_gene: TRBV7-2
d_gene: .
j_gene: TRBJ1-2
abundance: .
CDR3nt: TGTGCCAGCAGTAATCCGACAGTAGGCTACACCTTC
CDR3aa: CASSNPTVGYTF

v_gene: TRBV19
d_gene: .
j_gene: TRBJ1-5
abundance: .
CDR3nt: TGTGCCAGTACCATGGGGACTGTTCGCAATCAGCCCCAGCATTTT
CDR3aa: CASTMGTVRNQPQHF

v_gene: TRBV6-5
d_gene: TRBD1
j_gene: TRBJ1-4
abundance: .
CDR3nt: TGTGCCAGCAGATCCTCCGGGACAGGGGACGAAAAACTGTTTTTT
CDR3aa: CASRSSGTGDEKLFF

v_gene: TRBV7-7
d_gene: TRBD2
j_gene: TRBJ2-7
abundance: .
CDR3nt: TGTGCTAGCAGCTTAGCGGGCAGGAACAACGAGCAGTACTTC
CDR3aa: CASSLAGRNNEQYF

v_gene: TRBV15
d_gene: TRBD1
j_gene: TRBJ1-1
abundance: .
CDR3nt: TGTGCCACCAGCAGAGATTGGGGACAGACAAGTAATGAAGCTTTCTTT
CDR3aa: CATSRDWGQTSNEAFF

v_gene: TRBV4-2
d_gene: TRBD2
j_gene: TRBJ2-5
abundance: .
CDR3nt: TGTGCCAGCAGCCAAGGGACTAGCGGGCAGGAAGAGACCCAGTACTTC
CDR3aa: CASSQGTSGQEETQYF

v_gene: TRBV7-8
d_gene: TRBD1
j_gene: TRBJ1-5
abundance: .
CDR3nt: TGTGCCAGCAGCGAAACGGGACAGGGAGGATCGGGTACCCAGCATTTT
CDR3aa: CASSETGQGGSGTQHF

v_gene: TRBV18
d_gene: TRBD1
j_gene: TRBJ1-5
abundance: once
CDR3nt: TGTGCCAGCTCACCAACCGGGACAGGGGTAGGTCAGCCCCAGCATTTT
CDR3aa: CASSPTGTGVGQPQHF

v_gene: TRBV5-6
d_gene: .
j_gene: TRBJ1-2
abundance: .
CDR3nt: TGTGCCAGCAGCTTGGAAACAGGGATAATCTATGGCTACACCTTC
CDR3aa: CASSLETGIIYGYTF